These 31 T cell receptor beta chains were all obtained from the same sample, sequenced in a study of T cells in Graves' hyperthyroidism and ophthalmopathy. TCR beta CDR3 regions were amplified from RNA. HTBI primers drove first-round RT-PCR of the TCR CDR3. In TCRdb, the multiplex PCR reads were re-called with MiXCR into one record per CDR3 protein. The data hold about 560,000 distinct CDR3 sequences, with about 15% observed a single time. Sequences were obtained from blood. These receptors all stem from a middle-aged woman with Graves' hyperthyroidism.

This clonotype was counted only a few times. The chain links TRBV5-1 to TRBJ2-1; TRBD1 matches at 10 bases. J lost 7 bases, V lost 0 bases, and 7 bases had no gene match. Germline V lookup: CDR1 SGHRS, CDR2 YFSETQ. CDR3 length: 16 residues. The CDR3 is CASSLGDRGRLNEQFF. CDR3 sequence (DNA): TGCGCCAGCAGCTTGGGGGACAGGGGTAGGCTGAATGAGCAGTTCTTC.

About this clonotype: A much larger clone sits a single nucleotide away, making a read error possible. This rearrangement joins TRBV6-1 to TRBJ1-4, with D possibly TRBD1 on 6 matching bases. Germline CDR1 is MNHNS and CDR2 is SASEGT. The V end was cut by 6 bases, the J end by 6 bases, with 17 bases between. This CDR3 has 15 residues. The CDR3 DNA sequence: TGTGCCAGCAGCAATACCGGGACAATCGATGAAAAACTGTTTTTT. Residues: CASSNTGTIDEKLFF.

This clonotype was observed a single time. A read error may explain this, as a much larger clone is one base away. The rearrangement uses TRBV15 and TRBJ1-3; 9 positions match TRBD1. Germline CDR1 reads LNHNV; CDR2 reads YYDKDF (reference sequence). This CDR3 has 16 residues. The CDR3 DNA sequence: TGTGCCACCAGCAGAGGGGACAGGGCAGCAGGAAACACCACATATTTT. Its protein product is CATSRGDRAAGNTTYF.

This clonotype showed up many times. V gene TRBV7-6 combines with J gene TRBJ2-1; D is unresolved. Germline V gene sequence: CDR1 SGHVS, CDR2 FNYEAQ. V was shortened by 5 bases and J by 0 bases, with 11 bases between the two germline ends. The CDR3 covers 15 residues. Here the CDR3 DNA reads TGTGCCAGCAGCCCGCTGACTGGCTCCTACAATGAGCAGTTCTTC. Translation gives CASSPLTGSYNEQFF.

Many counts were recorded for this clonotype. The genes are TRBV2 and TRBJ2-5; tentatively, D is TRBD2 (6 bases). The CDR3 is 17 amino acids. Germline loops: CDR1 SNHLY, CDR2 FYNNEI. Trimming shortened V by 2 bases and J by 5 bases, and 21 bases separated the two germline ends. CDR3: CASSESAGDSLEETQYF. The CDR3 DNA is TGTGCCAGCAGTGAAAGTGCTGGGGACTCCCTTGAGGAGACCCAGTACTTC. Combining the CDR3 with reference TRBV2 and TRBJ2-5 gives the whole variable domain EPEVTQTPSHQVTQMGQEVILRCVPISNHLYFYWYRQILGQKVEFLVSFYNNEISEKSEIFDDQFSVERPDGSNFTLKIRSTKLEDSAMYFCASSESAGDSLEETQYFGPGTRLLVL.

This clonotype was observed many times. In DNA form, the CDR3 reads TGTGCCAGCAGTTTAGGCGGGATAAGCATCTACGAGCAGTACTTC. Its translation: CASSLGGISIYEQYF. The gene calls are TRBV28 and TRBJ2-7; D may be TRBD2 (6 bases). This CDR3 contains 15 residues. CDR1 is MDHEN and CDR2 is SYDVKM in the germline V gene. Deletions cut 2 bases from V and 3 bases from J, with 14 bases between.

This clonotype appeared many times. This rearrangement joins TRBV12-3 or TRBV12-4 to TRBJ2-7; 7 bases line up with TRBD2. This CDR3 is built from 16 residues. With V trimmed by 1 base and J by 1 base, 7 bases remained unmatched. CDR3 residues: CASSLGAGVISYEQYF. In nucleotides, the CDR3 is TGTGCCAGCAGTTTAGGGGCGGGGGTCATATCCTACGAGCAGTACTTC.

This clonotype was seen a handful of times. This chain links TRBV14 with TRBJ2-7; 8 bases fit TRBD2. The germline V gene has CDR1 SGHDN and CDR2 FVKESK. V dropped 4 bases and J dropped 3; count of bases not matched to a gene: 8. The CDR3 is 15 residues long. The CDR3 loop is CASSRMSGSFYEQYF. Written as DNA, the CDR3 is TGTGCCAGCAGCCGTATGAGCGGGAGCTTCTACGAGCAGTACTTC.

This clonotype was picked up many times. This chain uses TRBV7-2 with TRBJ2-7; 10 positions match TRBD1. The V and J ends lost 5 bases and 7 bases, in that order; junction bases with no gene match: 8. The CDR3 runs to 14 residues. CDR1 is SGHTA and CDR2 is FQGNSA in the germline V gene. CDR3 bases: TGTGCCAGCAGCCAGGGACAGGGGTCTAGGGAGCAGTACTTC. Amino acid sequence: CASSQGQGSREQYF.

This clonotype has a handful of counts. This sequence joins TRBV24-1 and TRBJ2-3; D is perhaps TRBD2 (7 bases). Germline V gives CDR1 KGHDR, CDR2 SFDVKD. The CDR3 extends over 17 amino acids. Trimming removed 3 bases at V and 0 bases at J, with 15 bases between. In DNA, the CDR3 is TGTGCCACCAGTGATCCGGGGGGCGCGGGAAGCACAGATACGCAGTATTTT. Its translation: CATSDPGGAGSTDTQYF.

This sequence joins TRBV7-9 and TRBJ2-5, with 8 bases lining up with TRBD1. V shed 6 bases, J shed 7 bases, and the junction held 10 bases outside the gene matches. The CDR3 has 14 amino acids. From germline, CDR1 is SEHNR and CDR2 FQNEAQ (reference sequence). The CDR3 sequence is CASSPDRGGGTQYF. The CDR3 DNA sequence: TGTGCCAGCAGTCCCGACAGGGGCGGAGGGACCCAGTACTTC.

This clonotype was recorded at least ten times. The V gene is TRBV5-8, the J gene TRBJ1-1; D may be TRBD1 (6 bases). The germline gives CDR1 SGHTS, CDR2 YDEGEE. This CDR3 region has 15 residues. Trimming removed 0 bases from V and 4 bases from J, with 13 bases in between. The CDR3 DNA is TGTGCCAGCAGCTTGGTTACAGGGACGGGCACTGAAGCTTTCTTT. Encoded protein: CASSLVTGTGTEAFF.

This clonotype was found many times. The chain uses TRBV20-1 and TRBJ2-7; the match to TRBD1 covers 7 bases. This CDR3 contains 15 residues. Germline CDR1 reads DFQATT; CDR2 reads SNEGSKA (reference sequence). V lost 0 bases to trimming and J lost 0 bases; unmatched junction nucleotides: 5. The CDR3, as DNA: TGCAGTGCTAGAGAAGTTCGACAGGGCTCCTACGAGCAGTACTTC. Its protein is CSAREVRQGSYEQYF.

The chain is built from TRBV19 and TRBJ2-1; 9 bases are a match to TRBD2. V shed 7 bases, J shed 2 bases, and the junction held 6 bases outside the gene matches. The germline gives CDR1 LNHDA, CDR2 SQIVND (reference sequence). This CDR3 is 15 amino acids long. This chain's CDR3 is CASKMSGRTYNEQFF. CDR3 coding DNA: TGTGCCAGTAAGATGAGCGGGAGGACCTACAATGAGCAGTTCTTC.

This clonotype was observed many times. CDR3 DNA sequence: TGTGCCAGCAGCTTGTTGGGAGGGGCTGGTGGCTACACCTTC. Its translation is CASSLLGGAGGYTF. The chain links TRBV5-8 to TRBJ1-2; TRBD1 is a possible D gene (5 bases). This CDR3 has 14 amino acids. The germline CDR1 and CDR2 sequences are SGHTS and YDEGEE. Trimming removed 1 base at V and 7 bases at J, with 14 bases between.

This clonotype was observed many times. The rearrangement uses TRBV30 and TRBJ2-4; 9 bases line up with TRBD2. V lost 2 bases, J lost 1 base, and 6 bases stayed unmatched. Germline assignment: CDR1 GTSNPN and CDR2 SVGIG (reference sequence). The CDR3 has 16 residues. The CDR3 sequence is CAWSKASGMAKNIQYF. In DNA form, the CDR3 reads TGTGCCTGGAGTAAGGCTAGCGGGATGGCCAAAAACATTCAGTACTTC.

This clonotype has only a few counts. The J gene is TRBJ2-7, the V gene TRBV27; D is ambiguous. The CDR3 consists of 15 residues. Germline CDR1 and CDR2: MNHEY and SMNVEV (reference sequence). V lost 1 base, J lost 3 bases, and 13 bases lay in between. CDR3 DNA sequence: TGTGCCAGCAGTTTATTCATGGGTCCCCTCTACGAGCAGTACTTC. Its protein is CASSLFMGPLYEQYF.

This clonotype has ten or more counts. The chain couples TRBV7-2 to TRBJ1-1; 8 nucleotides line up with TRBD1. V lost 4 bases and J lost 10; bases outside the gene matches: 5. This CDR3 has 12 residues. From germline, CDR1 is SGHTA and CDR2 FQGNSA. The CDR3 region is CASSSDRVSAFF. The DNA of the CDR3 is TGTGCCAGCAGCTCGGACAGGGTCTCAGCTTTCTTT.

V is TRBV24-1 and J is TRBJ2-1; a possible D gene is TRBD2 (6 bases). V was trimmed by 2 bases and J by 4 bases, leaving 11 bases between them. The germline gives CDR1 KGHDR, CDR2 SFDVKD. There are 15 residues in the CDR3. The DNA for the CDR3 is TGTGCCACCAGTGATTCTCATGGGACTTACAATGAGCAGTTCTTC. Translation: CATSDSHGTYNEQFF.

This clonotype was counted at least ten times. This chain connects TRBV5-1 to TRBJ1-1; D remains ambiguous. From germline, CDR1 is SGHRS and CDR2 YFSETQ. The CDR3 runs 15 residues. Trimming shortened V by 0 bases and J by 0 bases, and 9 bases separated the two germline ends. Here the CDR3 reads CASSLDPGLNTEAFF. The CDR3 bases are TGCGCCAGCAGCTTGGATCCAGGACTGAACACTGAAGCTTTCTTT.

Turning to this clonotype: An end of the junction differs from the germline gene, which may be a read error. The chain is built from TRBV27 and TRBJ2-7, with 12 bases aligning to TRBD2. CDR1 and CDR2 (germline): MNHEY, SMNVEV (reference sequence). CDR3 size: 15 residues. The CDR3 coding sequence is TGTGTCAGCAGTCTGACTAGCGGGAGTCTTTACGAGCAGTACTTC. Protein sequence: CVSSLTSGSLYEQYF.

This clonotype was seen repeatedly, ten times or more. This rearrangement joins TRBV28 to TRBJ2-1; D is perhaps TRBD2 (5 bases). The CDR3 covers 15 residues. Trimming removed 7 bases from V and 2 bases from J, with 15 bases in between. Germline V gene sequence: CDR1 MDHEN, CDR2 SYDVKM. In DNA form, the CDR3 reads TGTGCCAGCACCCTGGCCGGGATAACCTACAATGAGCAGTTCTTC. Translated, it gives CASTLAGITYNEQFF.

This clonotype showed up many times. The chain carries TRBV27 and TRBJ1-1, with D possibly matching TRBD1 (5 bases). The V and J ends lost 2 bases and 0 bases respectively, with 10 bases between them. The CDR3 covers 15 residues. Germline-derived CDR1 and CDR2 are MNHEY and SMNVEV (reference sequence). The CDR3: CASSLGGILNTEAFF. In DNA, the CDR3 is TGTGCCAGCAGTTTAGGGGGGATTCTGAACACTGAAGCTTTCTTT.

This clonotype was detected ten times or more. The CDR3 coding sequence is TGTGCCAGCAGTTTCGGACTGGCAACTAATGAAAAACTGTTTTTT. The encoded protein is CASSFGLATNEKLFF. The chain recombines TRBV12-3 or TRBV12-4 with TRBJ1-4; D is undetermined. This CDR3 comprises 15 residues. The ends were cut back, 3 bases at V and 0 bases at J, with 8 bases in the middle.

This clonotype has a count of ten or more. The rearrangement links TRBV20-1 to TRBJ2-1; 8 nucleotides agree with TRBD2. Germline-derived CDR1 and CDR2 are DFQATT and SNEGSKA (reference sequence). The J segment lost 8 bases and the V segment lost 6 bases, leaving 12 bases of the junction unmatched. This CDR3 comprises 14 residues. This chain's CDR3 is CSAGGSGVRDEQFF. DNA for the CDR3: TGCAGTGCCGGTGGTAGCGGGGTACGAGATGAGCAGTTCTTC.

This clonotype has ten or more counts. The chain joins TRBV28 to TRBJ1-2; no reliable D call. This CDR3 comprises 11 residues. Trimming stripped 5 bases from V and 5 bases from J, with 6 bases between. Germline V gene data show CDR1 as MDHEN and CDR2 as SYDVKM. DNA for the CDR3: TGTGCCAGCAGTACAGTATATGGCTACACCTTC. This translates into CASSTVYGYTF.

This clonotype was found a few times. The J gene is TRBJ2-4, the V gene TRBV28; no definite D call. CDR3 length: 14 residues. Germline V lookup: CDR1 MDHEN, CDR2 SYDVKM. Trimming stripped 5 bases from V and 5 bases from J, with 13 bases between. Here the CDR3 reads CASSDPPGQNIQYF. As DNA, the CDR3 is TGTGCCAGCAGTGACCCCCCGGGTCAAAACATTCAGTACTTC.

This clonotype was counted many times. This rearrangement joins TRBV7-8 to TRBJ2-7; 7 bases agree with TRBD2. With V trimmed by 2 bases and J by 6 bases, 7 bases remained unmatched. The CDR3 is 14 residues long. Germline CDR1 reads SGHVS; CDR2 reads FQNEAQ. CDR3: CASSLPSGRREQYF. In nucleotides, the CDR3 is TGTGCCAGCAGCTTACCTAGCGGCCGTCGCGAGCAGTACTTC.

This clonotype was recorded many times. The chain is built from TRBV7-3 and TRBJ2-3; 8 bases line up with TRBD1. Germline V gene lookup returns CDR1 SGHTA and CDR2 FQGTGA. This CDR3 is 14 amino acids long. J gave up 1 base and V 3 bases, and 0 bases lay outside the gene matches. This CDR3 reads CASSLTGGTDTQYF. The CDR3 nucleotides read TGTGCCAGCAGCTTGACAGGGGGCACAGATACGCAGTATTTT.

At least ten counts were recorded for this clonotype. This rearrangement joins TRBV5-1 to TRBJ1-1; 7 bases fit TRBD1. This CDR3 is 18 amino acids long. Germline CDR1 SGHRS, CDR2 YFSETQ. Losses at the gene ends were 4 bases for V and 0 bases for J; bases not matched to a gene: 15. CDR3 in amino acids: CASSGNRDRKLMNTEAFF. The CDR3 DNA reads as TGCGCCAGCAGCGGTAACCGGGACAGAAAACTCATGAACACTGAAGCTTTCTTT.

This clonotype was detected a few times. The chain joins TRBV28 to TRBJ2-2, with no clear D. Trimming took 7 bases from V and 4 from J, leaving 10 bases between them. CDR3 length: 13 amino acids. Germline CDR1 reads MDHEN; CDR2 reads SYDVKM. The CDR3 sequence is CASKRASTGELFF. CDR3 coding DNA: TGTGCCAGCAAAAGGGCCAGCACCGGGGAGCTGTTTTTT.